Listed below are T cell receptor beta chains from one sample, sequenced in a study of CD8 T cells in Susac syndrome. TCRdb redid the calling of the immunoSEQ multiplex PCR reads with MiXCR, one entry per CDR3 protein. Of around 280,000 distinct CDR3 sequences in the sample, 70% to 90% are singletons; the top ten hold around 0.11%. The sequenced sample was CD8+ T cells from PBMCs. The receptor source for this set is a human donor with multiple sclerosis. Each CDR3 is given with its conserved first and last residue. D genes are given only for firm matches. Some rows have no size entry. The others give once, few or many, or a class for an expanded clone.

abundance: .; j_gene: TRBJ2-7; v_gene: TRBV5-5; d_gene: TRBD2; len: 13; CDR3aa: CASSLLAFHEQYF; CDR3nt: TGTGCCAGCAGCCTACTAGCGTTCCACGAGCAGTACTTC
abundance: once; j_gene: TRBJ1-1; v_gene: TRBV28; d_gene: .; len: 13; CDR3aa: CASSLSGTDEAFF; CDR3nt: TGTGCCAGCAGTTTATCGGGGACGGATGAAGCTTTCTTT
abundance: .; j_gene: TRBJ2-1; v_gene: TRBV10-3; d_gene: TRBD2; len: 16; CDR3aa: CASAGTSDTGRNEQFF; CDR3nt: TGTGCCAGCGCCGGGACTAGCGACACTGGGAGGAATGAGCAGTTCTTC
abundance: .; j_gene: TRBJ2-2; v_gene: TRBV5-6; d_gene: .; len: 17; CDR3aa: CASSLVYWGVSTGELFF; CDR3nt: TGTGCCAGCAGCTTGGTGTATTGGGGGGTTTCTACCGGGGAGCTGTTTTTT
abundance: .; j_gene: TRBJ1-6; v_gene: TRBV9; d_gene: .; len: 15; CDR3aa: CASSVLALGNSPLHF; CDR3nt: TGTGCCAGCAGCGTACTCGCCTTAGGCAATTCACCCCTCCACTTT
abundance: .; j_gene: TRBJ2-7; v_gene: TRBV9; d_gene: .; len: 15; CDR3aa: CASSTGGGPQNEQYF; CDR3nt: TGTGCCAGCAGTACCGGAGGAGGGCCTCAAAACGAGCAGTACTTC
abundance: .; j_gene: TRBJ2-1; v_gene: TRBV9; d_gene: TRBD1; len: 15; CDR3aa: CASSVSGTGYNEQFF; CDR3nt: TGTGCCAGCAGCGTCTCCGGGACAGGATACAATGAGCAGTTCTTC
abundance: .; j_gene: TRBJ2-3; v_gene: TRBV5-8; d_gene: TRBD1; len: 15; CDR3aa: CASSVGQGAADTQYF; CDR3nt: TGTGCCAGCAGCGTTGGACAGGGCGCGGCAGATACGCAGTATTTT
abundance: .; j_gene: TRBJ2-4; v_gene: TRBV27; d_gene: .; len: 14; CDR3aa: CASTETGAKNIQYF; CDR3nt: TGTGCCAGCACCGAGACAGGAGCCAAAAACATTCAGTACTTC
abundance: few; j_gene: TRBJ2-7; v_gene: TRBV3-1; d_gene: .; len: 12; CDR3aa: CASSLVWDEQYF; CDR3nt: TGTGCCAGCAGCCTCGTCTGGGACGAGCAGTACTTC
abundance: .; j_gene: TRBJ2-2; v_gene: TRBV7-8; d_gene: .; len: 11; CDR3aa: CASSLAGRLFF; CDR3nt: TGTGCCAGCAGCTTAGCCGGGAGACTGTTTTTT
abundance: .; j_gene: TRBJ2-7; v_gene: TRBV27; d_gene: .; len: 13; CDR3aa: CASSLAPSYEQYF; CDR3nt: TGTGCCAGCAGCTTAGCCCCTTCCTACGAGCAGTACTTC
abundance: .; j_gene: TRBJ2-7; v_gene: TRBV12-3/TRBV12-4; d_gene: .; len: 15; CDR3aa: CASSTRGQGTHEQYF; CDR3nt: TGTGCCAGCAGTACTCGGGGTCAGGGGACCCACGAGCAGTACTTC
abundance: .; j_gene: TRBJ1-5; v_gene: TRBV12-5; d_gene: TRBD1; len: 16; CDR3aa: CASGPQGAGDNQPQHF; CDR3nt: TGTGCTAGTGGGCCCCAGGGGGCTGGGGACAATCAGCCCCAGCATTTT
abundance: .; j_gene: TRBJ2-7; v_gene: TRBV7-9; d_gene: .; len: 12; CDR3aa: CASSGGYNEQYF; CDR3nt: TGTGCCAGCAGCGGGGGCTACAACGAGCAGTACTTC
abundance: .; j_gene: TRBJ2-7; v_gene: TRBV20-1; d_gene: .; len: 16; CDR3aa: CSARPPGALPTYEQYF; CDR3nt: TGCAGTGCTAGACCCCCGGGGGCGCTTCCCACCTACGAGCAGTACTTC
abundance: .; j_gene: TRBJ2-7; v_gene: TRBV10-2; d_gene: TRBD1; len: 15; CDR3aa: CASSGGTVSSYEQYF; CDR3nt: TGCGCCAGCAGTGGGGGGACAGTTAGCTCCTACGAGCAGTACTTC
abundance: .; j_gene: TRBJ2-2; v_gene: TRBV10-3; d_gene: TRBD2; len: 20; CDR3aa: CAISESPTPTSGRRTGELFF; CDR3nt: TGTGCCATCAGTGAGTCGCCCACACCGACTAGCGGGAGGCGGACCGGGGAGCTGTTTTTT
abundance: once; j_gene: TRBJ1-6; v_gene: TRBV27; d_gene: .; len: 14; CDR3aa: CASSLIGGCSPLHF; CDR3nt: TGTGCCAGCAGTTTGATCGGTGGTTGCTCACCCCTCCACTTT
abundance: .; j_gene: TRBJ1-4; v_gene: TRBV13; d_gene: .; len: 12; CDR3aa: CASSLGQEKLFF; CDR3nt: TGTGCCAGCAGCTTGGGGCAGGAAAAACTGTTTTTT
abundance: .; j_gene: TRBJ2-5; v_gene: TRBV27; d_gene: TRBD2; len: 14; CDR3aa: CASSFGTSWETQYF; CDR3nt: TGTGCCAGCAGTTTCGGGACTAGCTGGGAGACCCAGTACTTC
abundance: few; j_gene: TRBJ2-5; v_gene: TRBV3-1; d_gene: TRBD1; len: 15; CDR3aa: CASSQVDEGAETQYF; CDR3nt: TGTGCCAGCAGCCAAGTCGACGAGGGGGCTGAGACCCAGTACTTC
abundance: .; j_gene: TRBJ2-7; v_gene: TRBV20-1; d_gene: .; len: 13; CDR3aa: CSAREGGSYEQYF; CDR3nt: TGCAGTGCTAGAGAGGGGGGATCCTACGAGCAGTACTTC
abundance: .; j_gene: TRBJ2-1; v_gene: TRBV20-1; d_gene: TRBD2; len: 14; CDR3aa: CSANLGGRDNEQFF; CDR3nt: TGCAGTGCTAACCTTGGGGGGAGGGACAATGAGCAGTTCTTC
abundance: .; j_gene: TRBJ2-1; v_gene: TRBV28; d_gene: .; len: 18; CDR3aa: CASTPPGGGGLSYNEQFF; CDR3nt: TGTGCCAGCACCCCTCCAGGGGGAGGGGGCCTGTCCTACAATGAGCAGTTCTTC
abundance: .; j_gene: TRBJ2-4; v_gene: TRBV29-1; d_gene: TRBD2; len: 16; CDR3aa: CSVVPTSGSPGNIQYF; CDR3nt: TGCAGCGTTGTCCCGACTAGCGGGAGCCCCGGGAACATTCAGTACTTC
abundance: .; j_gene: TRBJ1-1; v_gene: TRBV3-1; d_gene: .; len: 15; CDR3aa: CASSPLYRPNTEAFF; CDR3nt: TGTGCCAGCAGCCCGCTGTACAGACCGAACACTGAAGCTTTCTTT
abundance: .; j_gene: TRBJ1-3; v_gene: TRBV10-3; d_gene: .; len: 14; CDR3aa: CAIRGDYSGNTIYF; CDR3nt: TGTGCCATCAGGGGGGACTACTCTGGAAACACCATATATTTT
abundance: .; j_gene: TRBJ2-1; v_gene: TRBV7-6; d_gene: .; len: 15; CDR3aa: CASSLDDAGYNEQFF; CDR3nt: TGTGCCAGCAGCTTAGACGATGCGGGGTACAATGAGCAGTTCTTC
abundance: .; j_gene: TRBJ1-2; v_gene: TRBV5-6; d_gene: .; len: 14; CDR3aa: CASSLGFTGDGYTF; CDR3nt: TGTGCCAGCAGCTTGGGTTTTACGGGGGATGGCTACACCTTC
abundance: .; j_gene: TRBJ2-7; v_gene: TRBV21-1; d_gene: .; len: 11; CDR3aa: CASSKLNEQYF; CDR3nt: TGTGCCAGCAGCAAATTGAACGAGCAGTACTTC
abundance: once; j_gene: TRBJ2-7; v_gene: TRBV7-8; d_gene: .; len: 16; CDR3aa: CASSLDGGPPSYEQYF; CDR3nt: TGTGCCAGCAGCTTAGATGGGGGGCCCCCCTCCTACGAGCAGTACTTC
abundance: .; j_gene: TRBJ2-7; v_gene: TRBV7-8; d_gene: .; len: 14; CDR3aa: CASSTPGLAYEQYF; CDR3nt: TGTGCCAGCAGCACTCCTGGACTGGCCTACGAGCAGTACTTC
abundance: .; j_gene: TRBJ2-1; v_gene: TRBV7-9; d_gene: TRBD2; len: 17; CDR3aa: CASSQTSGRAGGNEQFF; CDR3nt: TGTGCCAGCAGCCAGACTAGCGGGAGGGCCGGCGGCAATGAGCAGTTCTTC
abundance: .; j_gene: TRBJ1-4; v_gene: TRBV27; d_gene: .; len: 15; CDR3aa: CASSLSGGANEKLFF; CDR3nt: TGTGCCAGCAGTTTATCGGGGGGGGCTAATGAAAAACTGTTTTTT
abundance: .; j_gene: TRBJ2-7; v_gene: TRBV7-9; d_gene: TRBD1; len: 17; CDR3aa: CASSFPPRPGQGRGQYF; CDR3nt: TGTGCCAGCAGCTTCCCCCCTCGCCCGGGACAGGGACGGGGGCAGTACTTC